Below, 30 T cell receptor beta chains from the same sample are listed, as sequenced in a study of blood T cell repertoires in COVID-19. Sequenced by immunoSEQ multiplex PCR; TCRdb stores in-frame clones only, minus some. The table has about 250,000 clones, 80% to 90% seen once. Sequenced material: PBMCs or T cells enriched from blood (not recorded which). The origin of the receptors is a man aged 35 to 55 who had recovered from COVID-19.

The CDR3 bases are TGTGCCAGCAGCTTGTCGGGGGATACTTATGAAAAACTGTTTTTT. Translated: CASSLSGDTYEKLFF. J is TRBJ1-4 and V is TRBV5-4; a possible D gene is TRBD1 (5 bases). The CDR3 consists of 15 residues. CDR1 SGHNT and CDR2 YYREEE come from the germline V gene (reference sequence). V gave up 1 base and J gave up 6 bases, with 13 bases separating them. Based on the CDR3 plus reference TRBV5-4 and TRBJ1-4, the full variable domain is ETGVTQSPTHLIKTRGQQVTLRCSSQSGHNTVSWYQQALGQGPQFIFQYYREEENGRGNFPPRFSGLQFPNYSSELNVNALELDDSALYLCASSLSGDTYEKLFFGSGTQLSVL.

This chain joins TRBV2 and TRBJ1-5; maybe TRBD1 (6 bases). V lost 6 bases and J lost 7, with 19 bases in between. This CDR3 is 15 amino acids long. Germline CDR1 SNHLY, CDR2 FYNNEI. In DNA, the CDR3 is TGTGCCAGCAGCTACCCGGGGGGCCGGGAGCAGCCCCAGCATTTT. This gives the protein CASSYPGGREQPQHF. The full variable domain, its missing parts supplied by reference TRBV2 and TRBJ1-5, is EPEVTQTPSHQVTQMGQEVILRCVPISNHLYFYWYRQILGQKVEFLVSFYNNEISEKSEIFDDQFSVERPDGSNFTLKIRSTKLEDSAMYFCASSYPGGREQPQHFGDGTRLSIL.

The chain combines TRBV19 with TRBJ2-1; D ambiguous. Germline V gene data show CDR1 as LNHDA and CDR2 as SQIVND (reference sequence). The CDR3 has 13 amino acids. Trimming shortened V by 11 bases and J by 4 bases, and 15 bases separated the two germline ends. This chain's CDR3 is CASSDRAYNEQFF. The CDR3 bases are TGTGCCTCCAGCGATAGAGCATACAATGAGCAGTTCTTC. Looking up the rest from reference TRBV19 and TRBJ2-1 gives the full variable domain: DGGITQSPKYLFRKEGQNVTLSCEQNLNHDAMYWYRQDPGQGLRLIYYSQIVNDFQKGDIAEGYSVSREKKESFPLTVTSAQKNPTAFYLCASSDRAYNEQFFGPGTRLTVL.

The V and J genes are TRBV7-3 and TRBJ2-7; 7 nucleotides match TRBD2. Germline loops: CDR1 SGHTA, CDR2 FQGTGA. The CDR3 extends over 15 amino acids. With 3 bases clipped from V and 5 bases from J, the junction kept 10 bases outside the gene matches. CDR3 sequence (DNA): TGTGCCAGCAGCTTGAAAGGAGGACTAGTTGACGAGCAGTACTTC. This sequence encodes CASSLKGGLVDEQYF.

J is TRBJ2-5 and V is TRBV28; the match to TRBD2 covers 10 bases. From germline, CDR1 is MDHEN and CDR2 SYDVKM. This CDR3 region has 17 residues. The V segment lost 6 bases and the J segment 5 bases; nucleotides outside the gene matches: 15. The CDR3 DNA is TGTGCCAGCAGCCCTATCGCTGAGCGGGAGGGCCGGGAGACCCAGTACTTC. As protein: CASSPIAEREGRETQYF.

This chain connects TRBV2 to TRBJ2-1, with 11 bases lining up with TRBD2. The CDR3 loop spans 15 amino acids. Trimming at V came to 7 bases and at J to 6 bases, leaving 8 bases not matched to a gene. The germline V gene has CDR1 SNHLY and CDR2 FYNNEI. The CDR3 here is CASTSGTSGSNEQFF. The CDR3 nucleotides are TGTGCCAGCACCTCCGGGACTAGCGGATCCAATGAGCAGTTCTTC.

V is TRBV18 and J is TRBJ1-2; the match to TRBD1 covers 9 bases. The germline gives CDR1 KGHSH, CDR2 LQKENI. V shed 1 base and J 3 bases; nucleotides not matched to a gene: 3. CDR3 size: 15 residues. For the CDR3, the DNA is TGTGCCAGCTCACCACGGACAGGGGTTGACTATGGCTACACCTTC. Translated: CASSPRTGVDYGYTF. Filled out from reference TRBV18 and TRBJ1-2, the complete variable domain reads NAGVMQNPRHLVRRRGQEARLRCSPMKGHSHVYWYRQLPEEGLKFMVYLQKENIIDESGMPKERFSAEFPKEGPSILRIQQVVRGDSAAYFCASSPRTGVDYGYTFGSGTRLTVV.

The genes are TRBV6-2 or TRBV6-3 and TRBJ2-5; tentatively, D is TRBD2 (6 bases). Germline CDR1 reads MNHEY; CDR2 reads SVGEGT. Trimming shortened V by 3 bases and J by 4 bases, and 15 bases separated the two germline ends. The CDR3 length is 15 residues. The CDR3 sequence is CASSYGLTSPETQYF. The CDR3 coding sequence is TGTGCCAGCAGTTATGGTTTAACTAGCCCAGAGACCCAGTACTTC.

The CDR3 nucleotides are TGTGCCAGCAGCTTAGGTCTCGGTACCTACGAGCAGTACTTC. It yields the protein CASSLGLGTYEQYF. The chain uses TRBV7-9 and TRBJ2-7, with D hard to call. Trimming pared 1 base from V and 2 bases from J, leaving 9 bases between. There are 14 residues in the CDR3. In germline, CDR1 is SEHNR, CDR2 FQNEAQ (reference sequence).

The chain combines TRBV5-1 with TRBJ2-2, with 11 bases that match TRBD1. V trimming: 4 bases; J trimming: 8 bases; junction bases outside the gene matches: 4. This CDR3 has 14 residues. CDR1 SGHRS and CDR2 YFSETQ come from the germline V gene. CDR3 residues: CASSRDRGTGELFF. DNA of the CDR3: TGCGCCAGCAGCAGGGACAGGGGGACAGGGGAGCTGTTTTTT.

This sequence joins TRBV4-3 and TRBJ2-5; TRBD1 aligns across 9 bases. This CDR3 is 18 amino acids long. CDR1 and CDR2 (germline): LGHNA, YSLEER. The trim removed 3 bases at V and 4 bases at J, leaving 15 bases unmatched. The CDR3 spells CASSQTLWTGEGGETQYF. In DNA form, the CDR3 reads TGCGCCAGCAGCCAGACCCTCTGGACAGGGGAAGGGGGAGAGACCCAGTACTTC.

CDR3 sequence reads: CAWSPGQKGNTIYF. The DNA for the CDR3 is TGTGCCTGGAGTCCAGGTCAGAAAGGAAACACCATATATTTT. The chain joins TRBV30 to TRBJ1-3; D is undetermined. V gave up 2 bases and J gave up 4 bases, with 12 bases separating them. Germline assignment: CDR1 GTSNPN and CDR2 SVGIG (reference sequence). The CDR3 runs 14 residues.

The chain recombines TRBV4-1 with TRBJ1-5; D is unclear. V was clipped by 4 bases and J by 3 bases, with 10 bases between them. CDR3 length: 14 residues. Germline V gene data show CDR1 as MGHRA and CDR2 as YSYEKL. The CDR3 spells CASSRTVNNQPQHF. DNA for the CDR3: TGCGCCAGCAGCCGGACTGTGAACAATCAGCCCCAGCATTTT.

The CDR3 region has the DNA TGCGCCAGCAGCCAAGCCGGGGGGTCGATCACTGAAGCTTTCTTT. The encoded protein is CASSQAGGSITEAFF. This chain links TRBV4-3 with TRBJ1-1; D may be TRBD1 (5 bases). Germline lookup yields CDR1 LGHNA and CDR2 YSLEER. V was clipped by 1 base and J by 4 bases, with 13 bases between them. The CDR3 contains 15 residues.

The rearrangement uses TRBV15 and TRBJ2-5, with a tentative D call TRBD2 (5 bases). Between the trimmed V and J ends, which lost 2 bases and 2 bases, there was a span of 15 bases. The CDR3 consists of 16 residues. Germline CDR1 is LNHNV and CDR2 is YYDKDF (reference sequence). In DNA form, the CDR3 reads TGTGCCACCAGCAGATCGAGGTCGGGGATGCAAGAGACCCAGTACTTC. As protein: CATSRSRSGMQETQYF. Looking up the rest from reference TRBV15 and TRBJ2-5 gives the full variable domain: DAMVIQNPRYQVTQFGKPVTLSCSQTLNHNVMYWYQQKSSQAPKLLFHYYDKDFNNEADTPDNFQSRRPNTSFCFLDIRSPGLGDTAMYLCATSRSRSGMQETQYFGPGTRLLVL.

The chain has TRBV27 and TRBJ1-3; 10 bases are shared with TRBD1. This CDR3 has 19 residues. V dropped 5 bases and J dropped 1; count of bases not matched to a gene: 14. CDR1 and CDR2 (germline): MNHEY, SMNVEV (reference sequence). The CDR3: CASSPAGTGDLGSGNTIYF. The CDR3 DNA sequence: TGTGCCAGCAGTCCGGCCGGGACAGGGGACTTGGGGTCTGGAAACACCATATATTTT.

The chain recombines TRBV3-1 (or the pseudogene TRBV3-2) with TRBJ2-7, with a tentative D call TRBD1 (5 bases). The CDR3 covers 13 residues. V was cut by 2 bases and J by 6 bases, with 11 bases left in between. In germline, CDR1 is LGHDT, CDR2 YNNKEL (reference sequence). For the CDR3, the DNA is TGTGCCAGCAGCCAACAGCAGGGCTCCGAGCAGTACTTC. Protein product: CASSQQQGSEQYF.

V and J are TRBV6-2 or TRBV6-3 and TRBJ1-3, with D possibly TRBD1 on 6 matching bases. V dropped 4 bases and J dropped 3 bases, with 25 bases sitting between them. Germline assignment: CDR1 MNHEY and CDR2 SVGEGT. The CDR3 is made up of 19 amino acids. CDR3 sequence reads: CASSLGGRGNKLSGNTIYF. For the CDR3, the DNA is TGTGCCAGCAGTTTAGGGGGGAGGGGGAACAAGTTGAGTGGAAACACCATATATTTT.

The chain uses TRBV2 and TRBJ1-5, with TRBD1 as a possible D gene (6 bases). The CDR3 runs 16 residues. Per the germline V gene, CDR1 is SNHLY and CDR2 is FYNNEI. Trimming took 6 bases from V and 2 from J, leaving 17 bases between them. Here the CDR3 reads CASRARTVMGNQPQHF. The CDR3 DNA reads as TGTGCCAGCAGAGCACGGACAGTCATGGGCAATCAGCCCCAGCATTTT.

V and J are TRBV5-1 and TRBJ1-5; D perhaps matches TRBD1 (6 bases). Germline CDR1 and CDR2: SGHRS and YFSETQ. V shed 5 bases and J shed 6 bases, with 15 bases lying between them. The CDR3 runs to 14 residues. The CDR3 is CASSYQGPPQPQHF. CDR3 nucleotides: TGCGCCAGCAGTTATCAGGGGCCGCCTCAGCCCCAGCATTTT.

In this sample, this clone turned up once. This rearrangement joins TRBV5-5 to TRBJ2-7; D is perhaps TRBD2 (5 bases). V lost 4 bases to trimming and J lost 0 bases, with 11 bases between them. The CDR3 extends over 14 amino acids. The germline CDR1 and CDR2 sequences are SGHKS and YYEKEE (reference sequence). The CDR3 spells CASSLLGNSYEQYF. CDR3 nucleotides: TGTGCCAGCAGCCTACTAGGAAACTCCTACGAGCAGTACTTC. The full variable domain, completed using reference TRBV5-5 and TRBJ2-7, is DAGVTQSPTHLIKTRGQQVTLRCSPISGHKSVSWYQQVLGQGPQFIFQYYEKEERGRGNFPDRFSARQFPNYSSELNVNALLLGDSALYLCASSLLGNSYEQYFGPGTRLTVT.

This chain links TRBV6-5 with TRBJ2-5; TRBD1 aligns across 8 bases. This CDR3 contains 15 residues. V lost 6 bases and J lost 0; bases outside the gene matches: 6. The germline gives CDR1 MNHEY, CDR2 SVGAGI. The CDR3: CASSGGQVDQETQYF. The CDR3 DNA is TGTGCCAGCAGCGGGGGACAGGTGGACCAAGAGACCCAGTACTTC.

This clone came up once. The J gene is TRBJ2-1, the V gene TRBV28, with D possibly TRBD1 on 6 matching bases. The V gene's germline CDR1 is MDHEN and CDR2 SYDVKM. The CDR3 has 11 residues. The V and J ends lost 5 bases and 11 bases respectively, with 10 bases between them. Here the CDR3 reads CASSPQGKQFF. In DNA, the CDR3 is TGTGCCAGCAGTCCCCAGGGGAAGCAGTTCTTC.

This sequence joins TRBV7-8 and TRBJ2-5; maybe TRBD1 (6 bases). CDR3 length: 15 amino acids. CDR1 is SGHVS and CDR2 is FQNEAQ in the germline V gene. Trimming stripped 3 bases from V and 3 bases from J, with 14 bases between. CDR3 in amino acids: CASSLGRTEKETQYF. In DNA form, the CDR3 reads TGTGCCAGCAGCTTGGGCAGGACAGAAAAAGAGACCCAGTACTTC.

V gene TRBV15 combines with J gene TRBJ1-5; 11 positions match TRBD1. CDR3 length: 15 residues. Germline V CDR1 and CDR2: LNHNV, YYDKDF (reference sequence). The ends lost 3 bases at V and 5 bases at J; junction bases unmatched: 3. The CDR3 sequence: CATSRGDRGYQPQHF. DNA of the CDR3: TGTGCCACCAGCAGGGGGGACAGGGGGTATCAGCCCCAGCATTTT.

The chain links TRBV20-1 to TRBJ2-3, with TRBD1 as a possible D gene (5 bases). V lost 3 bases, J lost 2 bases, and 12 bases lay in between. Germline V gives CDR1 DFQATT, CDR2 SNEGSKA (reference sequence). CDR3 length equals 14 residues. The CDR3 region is CSASELGVTDTQYF. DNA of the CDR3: TGCAGTGCTAGTGAGCTAGGGGTCACAGATACGCAGTATTTT.

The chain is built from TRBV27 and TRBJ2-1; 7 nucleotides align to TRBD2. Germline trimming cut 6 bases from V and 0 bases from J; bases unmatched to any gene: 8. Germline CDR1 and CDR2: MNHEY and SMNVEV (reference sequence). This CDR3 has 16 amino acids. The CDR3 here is CASRLGGISSYNEQFF. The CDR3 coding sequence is TGTGCCAGCAGGTTGGGGGGGATCAGCTCCTACAATGAGCAGTTCTTC.

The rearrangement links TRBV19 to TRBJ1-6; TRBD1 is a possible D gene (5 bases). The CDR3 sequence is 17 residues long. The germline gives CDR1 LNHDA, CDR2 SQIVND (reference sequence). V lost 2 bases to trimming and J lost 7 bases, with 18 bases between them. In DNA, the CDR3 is TGTGCCAGTAGTATAAGGTTGGGGGGTGTTCGGAATTCACCCCTCCACTTT. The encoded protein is CASSIRLGGVRNSPLHF.

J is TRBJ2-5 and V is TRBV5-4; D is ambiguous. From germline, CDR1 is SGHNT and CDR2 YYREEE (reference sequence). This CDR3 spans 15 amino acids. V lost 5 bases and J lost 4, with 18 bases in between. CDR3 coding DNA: TGTGCCAGCAGGCCCGGTGGTCCCCGACTAGAGACCCAGTACTTC. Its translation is CASRPGGPRLETQYF.

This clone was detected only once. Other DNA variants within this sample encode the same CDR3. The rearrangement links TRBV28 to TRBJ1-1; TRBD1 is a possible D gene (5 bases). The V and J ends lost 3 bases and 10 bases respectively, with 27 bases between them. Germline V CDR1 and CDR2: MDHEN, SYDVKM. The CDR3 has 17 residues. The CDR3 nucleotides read TGTGCCAGCAGTTTGGGAGCGGGGGGATTCGAGGTGCGATCAGCTTTCTTT. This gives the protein CASSLGAGGFEVRSAFF.